Listed below are T cell receptor beta chains from one sample, sequenced in a study of patients and donors after allogeneic stem cell transplantation. Each CDR3 protein is one row after TCRdb ran MiXCR on the RT-PCR reads. The table has roughly 960,000 distinct CDR3 sequences, roughly 17% seen once. Input material: blood, either unsorted or a sorted T cell fraction (not recorded which). These receptors came from a human donor who was either an allogeneic HSCT recipient or a stem cell or donor lymphocyte infusion donor (not recorded which). It is not recorded whose cells these are; they may come from a transplant donor. Both conserved end residues are part of each CDR3. D genes are given only for firm matches. Not every row has a clone size; where given, it reads once, few, many or a size class.

>TRBJ1-1|.|TRBV5-5|many
CASTSVDTEAFF
TGTGCCAGCACCTCGGTAGACACTGAAGCTTTCTTT
>TRBJ2-3|.|TRBV5-1|few
CASSFGKQADTQYF
TGCGCCAGCAGCTTCGGAAAGCAGGCAGATACGCAGTATTTT
>TRBJ1-6|TRBD1|TRBV7-9|.
CASSLPGQRNSPLHF
TGTGCCAGCAGCCTACCGGGACAGCGGAATTCACCCCTCCACTTT
>TRBJ1-1|.|TRBV29-1|.
CSVETPIGAFF
TGCAGCGTTGAAACCCCAATTGGGGCTTTCTTT
>TRBJ2-7|.|TRBV28|.
CASSPQGGPSYEQYF
TGTGCCAGCAGTCCCCAGGGGGGGCCGAGCTACGAGCAGTACTTC
>TRBJ1-1|.|TRBV5-1|many
CASSGGSGMNTEAFF
TGCGCCAGCAGCGGAGGTTCGGGGATGAACACTGAAGCTTTCTTT
>TRBJ2-7|.|TRBV5-1|few
CASSLGAGAQSSYEQYF
TGCGCCAGCAGCTTGGGGGCAGGGGCCCAGAGCTCCTACGAGCAGTACTTC
>TRBJ2-1|TRBD2|TRBV11-3|.
CASSPNWLAGGTEQFF
TGTGCCAGCAGCCCCAACTGGCTAGCGGGAGGTACTGAGCAGTTCTTC
>TRBJ1-2|TRBD1|TRBV30|.
CAWTGTGELWGYTF
TGTGCCTGGACCGGGACAGGGGAACTGTGGGGCTACACCTTC
>TRBJ1-2|.|TRBV2|.
CASKGGGGIGYTF
TGTGCCAGCAAAGGGGGTGGGGGTATTGGCTACACCTTC
>TRBJ1-5|.|TRBV6-1|few
CASSHDSKNQPQHF
TGTGCCAGCAGTCACGACTCTAAGAATCAGCCCCAGCATTTT
>TRBJ2-1|TRBD2|TRBV3-1|.
CASSGKRLAGGYNEQFF
TGTGCCAGCAGCGGGAAGCGACTAGCGGGGGGTTACAATGAGCAGTTCTTC
>TRBJ2-2|TRBD1|TRBV7-2|.
CASSLERTGAGELFF
TGTGCCAGCAGCTTAGAGCGGACAGGGGCCGGGGAGCTGTTTTTT
>TRBJ1-1|TRBD1|TRBV29-1|.
CSVHTGGTEAFF
TGCAGCGTTCATACAGGGGGCACTGAAGCTTTCTTT
>TRBJ1-1|.|TRBV5-1|many
CASRSSFVVAEAFF
TGCGCCAGCAGATCCTCTTTTGTGGTGGCTGAAGCTTTCTTT
>TRBJ1-1|TRBD1|TRBV12-3/TRBV12-4|.
CASSLSGKTGYGMNTEAFF
TGTGCCAGCAGTTTATCCGGGAAGACAGGGTACGGGATGAACACTGAAGCTTTCTTT
>TRBJ1-3|.|TRBV12-3/TRBV12-4|.
CASSLAARGNTIYF
TGTGCCAGCAGTTTAGCTGCCCGTGGAAACACCATATATTTT
>TRBJ1-1|TRBD1|TRBV7-2|few
CASRPQGAGGTEAFF
TGTGCCAGCAGGCCTCAGGGGGCTGGGGGGACTGAAGCTTTCTTT
>TRBJ1-3|TRBD1|TRBV9|few
CASSADRGNSGNTIYF
TGTGCCAGCAGCGCAGACAGGGGAAACTCGGGAAACACCATATATTTT
>TRBJ1-1|.|TRBV6-5|few
CASSYSLRYEAFF
TGTGCCAGCAGTTACTCGTTAAGATATGAAGCTTTCTTT
>TRBJ2-4|.|TRBV15|.
CATSSRENIQYF
TGTGCCACCAGCAGTCGGGAAAACATTCAGTACTTC
>TRBJ2-6|TRBD1|TRBV7-8|once
CASSSCKGQGTSGANVLTF
TGTGCCAGCAGTTCGTGTAAGGGACAGGGGACCTCTGGGGCCAACGTCCTGACTTTC
>TRBJ2-7|.|TRBV27|once
CASSPLTGNYEQYF
TGTGCCAGCAGTCCCCTAACAGGGAACTACGAGCAGTACTTC
>TRBJ2-6|TRBD1|TRBV7-8|few
CASSLRTGGAGANVLTF
TGTGCCAGCAGCCTTCGGACAGGGGGCGCTGGGGCCAACGTCCTGACTTTC
>TRBJ2-1|.|TRBV14|.
CASSQVWDPQVGEQFF
TGTGCCAGCAGCCAAGTCTGGGACCCCCAAGTGGGTGAGCAGTTCTTC
>TRBJ1-5|.|TRBV7-9|.
CASSLAGFGGGTQPQHF
TGTGCCAGCAGCTTAGCGGGCTTTGGCGGGGGTACTCAGCCCCAGCATTTT
>TRBJ1-2|TRBD1|TRBV10-3|.
CAISSPKQGAGYTF
TGTGCCATCAGTTCCCCCAAACAGGGGGCTGGCTACACCTTC
>TRBJ1-5|TRBD1|TRBV27|.
CASSLGTAHNQPQHF
TGTGCCAGCAGTCTCGGGACAGCCCACAATCAGCCCCAGCATTTT
>TRBJ1-2|.|TRBV10-3|.
CATREQYGYTF
TGTGCCACCCGGGAGCAGTATGGCTACACCTTC
>TRBJ2-5|TRBD1|TRBV2|.
CASSGGTVKETQYF
TGTGCCAGCAGTGGGGGGACAGTTAAAGAGACCCAGTACTTC
>TRBJ1-1|TRBD1|TRBV24-1|many
CATSDSRQGRTEAFF
TGTGCCACCAGTGATTCCCGACAGGGGCGCACTGAAGCTTTCTTT
>TRBJ2-1|TRBD2|TRBV4-1|few
CASSQDLGASGPGSYNEQFF
TGCGCCAGCAGCCAAGATCTTGGGGCTAGCGGACCCGGCTCCTACAATGAGCAGTTCTTC
>TRBJ1-1|TRBD1|TRBV4-3|.
CASSHTTGGLGGTEAFF
TGCGCCAGCAGCCATACGACAGGGGGTTTGGGGGGCACTGAAGCTTTCTTT
>TRBJ2-3|.|TRBV12-3/TRBV12-4|.
CASSWLIDTQYF
TGTGCCAGCAGTTGGCTGATAGATACGCAGTATTTT
>TRBJ2-3|TRBD2|TRBV5-5|few
CASSARLAGGPSTDTQYF
TGTGCCAGCAGCGCCAGACTAGCGGGGGGGCCTAGCACAGATACGCAGTATTTT
>TRBJ2-6|.|TRBV24-1|.
CATSDPLDASGANVLTF
TGTGCCACCAGTGACCCACTAGACGCCTCTGGGGCCAACGTCCTGACTTTC
>TRBJ2-3|TRBD2|TRBV2|few
CASLRLAVSTDTQYF
TGTGCCAGCCTACGCCTAGCGGTGAGCACAGATACGCAGTATTTT